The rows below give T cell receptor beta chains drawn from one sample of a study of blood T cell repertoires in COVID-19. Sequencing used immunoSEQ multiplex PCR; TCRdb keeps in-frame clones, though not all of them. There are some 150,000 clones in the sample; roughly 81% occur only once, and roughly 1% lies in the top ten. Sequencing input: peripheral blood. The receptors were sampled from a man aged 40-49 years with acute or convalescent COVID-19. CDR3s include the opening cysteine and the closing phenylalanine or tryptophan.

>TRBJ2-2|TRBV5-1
CASSAGRQPRTGELFF
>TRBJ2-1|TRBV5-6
CASSRSSREVFF
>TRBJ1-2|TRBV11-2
CASSALRLDREKGYTF
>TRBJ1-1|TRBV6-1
CASREVGGTEAFF
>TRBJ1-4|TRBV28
CAAGTGGEKLFF
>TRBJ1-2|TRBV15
CATSRDDRGADGYTF
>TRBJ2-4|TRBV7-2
CASSTSTGGGAKNIQYF
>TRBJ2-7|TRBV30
CAPLTDYEQYF
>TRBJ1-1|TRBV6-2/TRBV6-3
CASSTGTVPEAFF
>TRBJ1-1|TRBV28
CASSLSGGTEAFF
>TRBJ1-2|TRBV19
CASSDRGRFYGYTF
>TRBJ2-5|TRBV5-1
CASSLTGLAQETQYF
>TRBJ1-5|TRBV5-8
CASSLGTTGGQPQHF
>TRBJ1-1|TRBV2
CASSDLLRDRGRGAFF
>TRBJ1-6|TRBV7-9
CASSSTGPNSPLHF
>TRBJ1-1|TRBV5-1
CASSRTDTNTEAFF
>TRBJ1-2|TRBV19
CASSLRGNRENYGYTF
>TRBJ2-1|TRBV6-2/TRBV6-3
CASSYSRESSYNEQFF
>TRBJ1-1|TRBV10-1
CAPMGGARINEAFF
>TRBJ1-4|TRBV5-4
CASSLAKGAATNEKLFF
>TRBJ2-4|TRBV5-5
CASSLGDRATKNIQYF
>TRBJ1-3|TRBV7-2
CASSPHAQGAGNTIYF
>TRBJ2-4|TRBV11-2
CASSLDLGTGAPYF
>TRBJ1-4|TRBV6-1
CASSEVTGRNEKLFF
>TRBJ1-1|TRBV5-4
CASSLDSMNTEAFF
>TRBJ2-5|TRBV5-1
CASSLNGGFQETQYF
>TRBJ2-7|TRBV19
CASSSPSGGRYEQYF
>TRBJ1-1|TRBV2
CASSDGQINVNTEAFF
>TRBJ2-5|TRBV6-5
CASGQLAGGPETQYF
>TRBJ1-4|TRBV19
CASSILAGEKLFF
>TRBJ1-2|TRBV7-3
CASSPNPGQGLMGGYTF
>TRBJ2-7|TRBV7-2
CASSPTTGALSYEQYF
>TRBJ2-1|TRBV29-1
CSVRTGGGSYNEQFF
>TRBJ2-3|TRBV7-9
CASSLAHSTDTQYF
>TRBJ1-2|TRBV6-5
CASYQRQGYGYTF
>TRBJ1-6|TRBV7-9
CASSGGNNSPLHF
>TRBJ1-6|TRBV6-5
CASTDPGGYNSPLHF
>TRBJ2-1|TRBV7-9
CASSPRTSSDEQFF
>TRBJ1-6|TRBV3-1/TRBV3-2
CASSQEGQQNSPLHF
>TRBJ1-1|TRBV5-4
CASSLERAGRPGAFF
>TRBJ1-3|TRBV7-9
CASSPWGEGFSGNTIYF
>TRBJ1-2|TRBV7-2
CASSAPGTGGGYTF
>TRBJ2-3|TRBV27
CASGGGADTQYF
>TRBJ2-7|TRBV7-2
CASSLGAGEYYEQYF
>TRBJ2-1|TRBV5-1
CASSLTNAYNEQFF
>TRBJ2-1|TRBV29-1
CSSYRDSQFF
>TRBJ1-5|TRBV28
CASSLYAVGQPQHF
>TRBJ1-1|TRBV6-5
CASSPPTVNTEAFF
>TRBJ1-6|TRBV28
CASSYYQGGIRDSPLHF
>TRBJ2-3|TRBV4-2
CASSQHSPSDSQLLDTQYF
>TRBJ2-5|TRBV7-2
CASTTSVKETQYF
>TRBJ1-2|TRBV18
CASSRGTGVGYGYTF
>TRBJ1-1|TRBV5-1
CASSIDRAAEAFF
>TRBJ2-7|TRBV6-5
CASSLRQGSLEQYF
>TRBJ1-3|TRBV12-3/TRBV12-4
CASSLIGNTIYF
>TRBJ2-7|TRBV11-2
CASRLDRVLAYEQYF
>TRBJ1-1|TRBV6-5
CASSRDKPRNTEAFF
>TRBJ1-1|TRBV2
CASSEPRTGIEAFF